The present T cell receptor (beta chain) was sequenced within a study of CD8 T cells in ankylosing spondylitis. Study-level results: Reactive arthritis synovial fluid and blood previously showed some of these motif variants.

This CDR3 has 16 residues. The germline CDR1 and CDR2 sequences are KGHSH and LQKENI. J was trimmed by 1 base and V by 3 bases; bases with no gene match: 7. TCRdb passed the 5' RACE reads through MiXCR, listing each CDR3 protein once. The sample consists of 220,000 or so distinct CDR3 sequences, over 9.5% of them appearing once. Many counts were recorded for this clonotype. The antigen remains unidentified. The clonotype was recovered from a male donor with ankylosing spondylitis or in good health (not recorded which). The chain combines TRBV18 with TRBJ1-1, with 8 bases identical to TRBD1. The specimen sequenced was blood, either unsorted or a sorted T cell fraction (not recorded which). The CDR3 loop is CASSPDRVTGNTEAFF. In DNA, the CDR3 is TGTGCCAGCTCACCGGACAGGGTAACCGGGAACACTGAAGCTTTCTTT.